Below, one T cell receptor (beta chain) is given with its context. Its cognate antigen is unknown. V shed 11 bases and J shed 7 bases, with 11 bases lying between them. The CDR3 spans 10 residues. Germline CDR1 SEHNR, CDR2 FQNEAQ (reference sequence). TCRdb's table, derived via immunoSEQ multiplex PCR, lists solely in-frame clones and lacks some. The sample carries around 580,000 clones, 98% recorded once. This record comes from a study of shared clonotypes between healthy human individuals. Study-wide results and caveats: All-four-donor shared clonotypes had higher generation probabilities than non-shared clonotypes did.

Positive CCR7 selection of CD45RO-negative cells yielded the naive CD8 cells, and terminally differentiated effector memory CD45RA+ cells were excluded. The TCR sequence derives from a man aged 25-40 years in good health. This sequence joins TRBV7-9 and TRBJ1-1, with TRBD1 as a possible D gene (6 bases). Sequenced input: naive CD8+ T cells sorted from blood. CDR3 protein: CASGQIEAFF. The CDR3 nucleotides read TGTGCCTCCGGACAGATTGAAGCTTTCTTT.